These T cell receptor beta chains were read from a single sample in a study of shared clonotypes between healthy human individuals. Sequencing used immunoSEQ multiplex PCR; TCRdb keeps in-frame clones, though not all of them. The repertoire holds about 1.5 million clones, with 95% to 99% as singletons. The specimen sequenced was naive CD4+ T cells sorted from blood. These receptors were collected from a man aged 30-40 years in good health. Both conserved end residues are part of each CDR3. Each record gives: D gene, clone size, V gene, J gene, CDR3 DNA, CDR3 protein. D genes are given only for firm matches. Clone size appears in some rows only: once, few, many, or a class for an expanded clone.

D gene: TRBD1
clone size: .
V gene: TRBV7-9
J gene: TRBJ2-7
CDR3 DNA: TGTGCCAGCAGCTTAAACAACCACAGGGGTTCCTACGAGCAGTACTTC
CDR3 protein: CASSLNNHRGSYEQYF

D gene: .
clone size: .
V gene: TRBV5-1
J gene: TRBJ2-1
CDR3 DNA: TGCGCCAGCAGTGCGGGAACGGGCTTCGGTACACATGAGCAGTTCTTC
CDR3 protein: CASSAGTGFGTHEQFF

D gene: .
clone size: .
V gene: TRBV6-6
J gene: TRBJ2-3
CDR3 DNA: TGTGCCAGCAGTTTACAGAGGGCTCCCTTAGATACGCAGTATTTT
CDR3 protein: CASSLQRAPLDTQYF

D gene: .
clone size: .
V gene: TRBV5-1
J gene: TRBJ2-1
CDR3 DNA: TGCGCCAGCAGCTTGAACAACCCCACCTACAATGAGCAGTTCTTC
CDR3 protein: CASSLNNPTYNEQFF

D gene: .
clone size: .
V gene: TRBV9
J gene: TRBJ2-7
CDR3 DNA: TGTGCCAGCAGCGTAGAGGGGACATTTCCCTACGAGCAGTACTTC
CDR3 protein: CASSVEGTFPYEQYF

D gene: TRBD2
clone size: once
V gene: TRBV4-3
J gene: TRBJ2-4
CDR3 DNA: TGCGCCAGCAGCCAAGACACTAGCGGCGCCAAAAACATTCAGTACTTC
CDR3 protein: CASSQDTSGAKNIQYF

D gene: .
clone size: once
V gene: TRBV7-2
J gene: TRBJ1-1
CDR3 DNA: TGTGCCAGCAGCGCCTCCCTCGGGCGAGTTTTCTTT
CDR3 protein: CASSASLGRVFF

D gene: TRBD1
clone size: .
V gene: TRBV10-1
J gene: TRBJ2-1
CDR3 DNA: TGCGCCAGCAGTCGGACAGGGAGCGCTTACAATGAGCAGTTCTTC
CDR3 protein: CASSRTGSAYNEQFF

D gene: TRBD2
clone size: once
V gene: TRBV11-2
J gene: TRBJ2-1
CDR3 DNA: TGTGCCAGCAGCACGACTAGCGGACTGGACAATGAGCAGTTCTTC
CDR3 protein: CASSTTSGLDNEQFF

D gene: .
clone size: .
V gene: TRBV28
J gene: TRBJ2-7
CDR3 DNA: TGTGCCAGCAGTTTACCCGGCAGAGCCTACGAGCAGTACTTC
CDR3 protein: CASSLPGRAYEQYF

D gene: .
clone size: .
V gene: TRBV28
J gene: TRBJ2-7
CDR3 DNA: TGTGCCAGCCTAGACGGGAGAACTACCTACGAGCAGTACTTC
CDR3 protein: CASLDGRTTYEQYF

D gene: .
clone size: .
V gene: TRBV6-6
J gene: TRBJ1-5
CDR3 DNA: TGTGCCAGCAGTGCCTCGGGGGGACCCAATCAGCCCCAGCATTTT
CDR3 protein: CASSASGGPNQPQHF

D gene: TRBD2
clone size: .
V gene: TRBV9
J gene: TRBJ2-5
CDR3 DNA: TGTGCCAGCAGCGTAGCCCCTAGCGGGAGGGGTCAGGAGACCCAGTACTTC
CDR3 protein: CASSVAPSGRGQETQYF

D gene: TRBD1
clone size: .
V gene: TRBV30
J gene: TRBJ1-2
CDR3 DNA: TGTGCCTGGAGTTGGTTGACAGGGACCTATGGCTACACCTTC
CDR3 protein: CAWSWLTGTYGYTF

D gene: TRBD2
clone size: .
V gene: TRBV5-1
J gene: TRBJ2-1
CDR3 DNA: TGCGCCAGCAGCGGGGGACTAGCGGGAGTGGATTTGAGTCCGGACCTGAGCTCCTACAATGAGCAGTTCTTC
CDR3 protein: CASSGGLAGVDLSPDLSSYNEQFF

D gene: .
clone size: .
V gene: TRBV19
J gene: TRBJ2-2
CDR3 DNA: TGTGCCAGTAGTATAGGCAGGACCGGGGAGCTGTTTTTT
CDR3 protein: CASSIGRTGELFF

D gene: .
clone size: .
V gene: TRBV11-3
J gene: TRBJ1-1
CDR3 DNA: TGTGCCAGCAGCTTATTAGGGGAGACTGAAGCTTTCTTT
CDR3 protein: CASSLLGETEAFF